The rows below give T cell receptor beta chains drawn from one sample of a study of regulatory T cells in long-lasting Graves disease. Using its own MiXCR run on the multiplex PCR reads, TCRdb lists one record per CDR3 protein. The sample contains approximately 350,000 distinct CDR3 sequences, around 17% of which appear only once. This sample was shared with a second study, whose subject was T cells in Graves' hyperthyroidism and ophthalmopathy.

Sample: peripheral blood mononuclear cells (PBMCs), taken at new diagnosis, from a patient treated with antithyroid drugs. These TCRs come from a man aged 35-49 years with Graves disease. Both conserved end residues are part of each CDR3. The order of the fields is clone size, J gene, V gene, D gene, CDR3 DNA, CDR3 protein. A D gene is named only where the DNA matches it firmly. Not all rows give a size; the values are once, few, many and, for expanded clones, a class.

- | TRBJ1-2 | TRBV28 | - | TGTGCCAGCAGTTTTGGGGGGGCGAACTATGGCTACACCTTC | CASSFGGANYGYTF
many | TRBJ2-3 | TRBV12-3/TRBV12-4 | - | TGTGCCAGCAGTTTCAGGGGCAGGGTGACAGATACGCAGTATTTT | CASSFRGRVTDTQYF
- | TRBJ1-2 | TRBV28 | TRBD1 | TGTGCCAGCAGCCACAGGGGGCGGGACGCTAACTATGGCTACACCTTC | CASSHRGRDANYGYTF
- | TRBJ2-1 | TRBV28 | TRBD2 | TGTGCCAGCAGTGGTTTTGGGCGGGGGAACGACAATGAGCAGTTCTTC | CASSGFGRGNDNEQFF
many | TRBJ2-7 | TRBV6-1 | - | TGTGCCAGCTCAGCGGTGATGGGAAGTACGTACTTC | CASSAVMGSTYF
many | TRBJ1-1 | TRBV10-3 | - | TGTGCCATCAGCCCCGCAGGCAGGAACACTGAAGCTTTCTTT | CAISPAGRNTEAFF
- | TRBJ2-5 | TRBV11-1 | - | TGTGCCAGCAGCTTTGCCCCGTCGGGGACCCAGTACTTC | CASSFAPSGTQYF
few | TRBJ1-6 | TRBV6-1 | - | TGTGCCAGCACCAACCGGGACAATTCACCCCTCCACTTT | CASTNRDNSPLHF
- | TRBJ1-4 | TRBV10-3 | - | TGTGCCATCAGCGGGACAATTAATGAAAAACTGTTTTTT | CAISGTINEKLFF
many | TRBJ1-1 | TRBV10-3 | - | TGTGCCATCAGTGAGCTTAACACTGAAGCTTTCTTT | CAISELNTEAFF
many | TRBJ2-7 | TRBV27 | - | TGTGCCAGCAGTTTCTCAGACGGAACCTACGAGCAGTACTTC | CASSFSDGTYEQYF
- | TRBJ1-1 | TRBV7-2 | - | TGTGCCAGCAGCTTACGTCTAGTTGGGGGAAGCAAAACTGAAGCTTTCTTT | CASSLRLVGGSKTEAFF
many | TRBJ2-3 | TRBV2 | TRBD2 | TGTGCCAGCATAGCGGGGGGGCTCCGGACTAGCACAGATACGCAGTATTTT | CASIAGGLRTSTDTQYF
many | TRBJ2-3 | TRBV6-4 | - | TGTGCCAGCAGTGATGGCGTAGAGCGAACGCAGTATTTT | CASSDGVERTQYF
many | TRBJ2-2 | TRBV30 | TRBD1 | TGTGCCTGGACCATGCCGGGACAGGGCGCCGGGGAGCTGTTTTTT | CAWTMPGQGAGELFF
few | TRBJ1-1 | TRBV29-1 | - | TGCAGCGTTGCCAGGGCGGCGGCGGCTTTGCGAGCTTTCTTT | CSVARAAAALRAFF
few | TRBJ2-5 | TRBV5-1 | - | TGCGCCAGCAGCTCCCGGACAGTTCAAGAGACCCAGTACTTC | CASSSRTVQETQYF
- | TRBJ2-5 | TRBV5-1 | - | TGCGCCAGCAGCTTGGCTCTGTGGGAGACCCAGTACTTC | CASSLALWETQYF
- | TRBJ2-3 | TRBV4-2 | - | TGTGCCAGCAGCCAAGATCGGGCTAGCACAGATACGCAGTATTTT | CASSQDRASTDTQYF
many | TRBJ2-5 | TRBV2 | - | TGTGCCAGCAGGAAGGGGGGGAGAGCCCAGTACTTC | CASRKGGRAQYF
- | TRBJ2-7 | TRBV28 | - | TGTGCCAGCAGTAAAGGGACACCCTCCTACGAGCAGTACTTC | CASSKGTPSYEQYF
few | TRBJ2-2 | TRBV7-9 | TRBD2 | TGTGCCAGCAAAGACGTAGCGGGGACCGGGGAGCTGTTTTTT | CASKDVAGTGELFF
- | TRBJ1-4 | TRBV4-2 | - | TGTGCCAGCAGCCCGGGGGTATCTCGGGGGACGGGTGAAAAACTGTTTTTT | CASSPGVSRGTGEKLFF
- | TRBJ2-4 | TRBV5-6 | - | TGTGCCAACAGCTCCCCTTCCAGCGGTGGTGGCATTCAGTACTTC | CANSSPSSGGGIQYF
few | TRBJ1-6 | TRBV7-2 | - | TGTGCCAGCAGCTTAAATGGAGGGGTAGGCTCACCCCTCCACTTT | CASSLNGGVGSPLHF
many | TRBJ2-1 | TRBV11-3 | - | TGTGCCAGCAGCCAGTTGGCGGGTGGCTACAATGAGCAGTTCTTC | CASSQLAGGYNEQFF
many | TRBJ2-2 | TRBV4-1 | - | TGCGCCAGCAGGCCTACCAACACCGGGGAGCTGTTTTTT | CASRPTNTGELFF
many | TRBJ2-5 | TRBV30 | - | TGTGCCTGGAGTGTACCAAGGTCTGGTGTAGGGACCCAGTACTTC | CAWSVPRSGVGTQYF
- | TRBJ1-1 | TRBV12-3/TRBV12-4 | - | TGTGCCAGCAGGAAGTCAGGGAGCACTGAAGCTTTCTTT | CASRKSGSTEAFF
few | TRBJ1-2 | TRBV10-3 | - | TGTGCCATCAGTGAGGGACTCCGCTATGGCTACACCTTC | CAISEGLRYGYTF
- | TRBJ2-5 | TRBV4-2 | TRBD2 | TGTGCCAGCAGCCAAGGGCTAGCGGGAGACCAAGAGACCCAGTACTTC | CASSQGLAGDQETQYF
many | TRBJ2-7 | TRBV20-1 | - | TGCAGTGGAAGGAGGACGGTGAGCTCCTACGAGCAGTACTTC | CSGRRTVSSYEQYF
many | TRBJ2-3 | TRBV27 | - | TGTGCCAGCAGTTTCCTGTCTAGCACAGATACGCAGTATTTT | CASSFLSSTDTQYF
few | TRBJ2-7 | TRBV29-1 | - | TGCAGCGTTGGACTCCGGGGGCGCTTTTACGAGCAGTACTTC | CSVGLRGRFYEQYF
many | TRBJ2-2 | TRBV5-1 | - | TGCGCCAGCAGCGTCCTAGAGGCAGCGAACACCGGGGAGCTGTTTTTT | CASSVLEAANTGELFF
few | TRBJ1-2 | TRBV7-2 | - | TGTGCCAGCAGCTTGCTCCGTATTAACTATGGCTACACCTTC | CASSLLRINYGYTF
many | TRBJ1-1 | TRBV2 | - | TGTGCCACGACCGGGGCGGGAACTGAAGCTTTCTTT | CATTGAGTEAFF
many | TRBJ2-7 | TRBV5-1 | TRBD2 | TGCGCCAGCAGCTATAGGGGAGGGTCCCCCCACGAGCAGTACTTC | CASSYRGGSPHEQYF
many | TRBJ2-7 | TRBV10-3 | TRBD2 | TGTGCCATCAGTGCTCACGGGGGGGCCACCTACGAGCAGTACTTC | CAISAHGGATYEQYF
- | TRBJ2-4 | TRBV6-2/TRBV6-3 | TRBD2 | TGTGCCAGCAGTCTCCTCTCGGGGGGACCAGCCAAAAACATTCAGTACTTC | CASSLLSGGPAKNIQYF
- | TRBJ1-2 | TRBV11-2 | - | TGTGCCAGCAGCTTAGAGGCATCCGACTATGGCTACACCTTC | CASSLEASDYGYTF
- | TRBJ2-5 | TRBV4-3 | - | TGCGCCAGCAGCCAAGACAGGGAAGAGACCCAGTACTTC | CASSQDREETQYF
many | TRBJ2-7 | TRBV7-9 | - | TGTGCCAGCAGCTTAGCGGGGGCTTACTTCGGCTTC | CASSLAGAYFGF
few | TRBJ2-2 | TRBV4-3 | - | TGCGCCAGCAGCCAAGATCTTATGGTCACCGGGGAGCTGTTTTTT | CASSQDLMVTGELFF
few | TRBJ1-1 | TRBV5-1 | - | TGCGCCAGCAGGGTGGACACTGAAGCTTTCTTT | CASRVDTEAFF
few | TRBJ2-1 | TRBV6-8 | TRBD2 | TGTGCCAGCAGGACTAGCGGGGGGGTCGAGCAGTTCTTC | CASRTSGGVEQFF
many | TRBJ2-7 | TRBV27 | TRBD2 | TGTGCCAGCAGTCCCCGGGACGGGGGGACCTACGAGCAGTACTTC | CASSPRDGGTYEQYF
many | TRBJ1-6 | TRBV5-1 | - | TGCGCCAGCAGCTTGGCCCCTCGGACAGATAATTCACCCCTCCACTTT | CASSLAPRTDNSPLHF
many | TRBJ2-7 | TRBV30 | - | TGTGCCTGGAGCACGAGCTCCTACGAGCAGTACTTC | CAWSTSSYEQYF
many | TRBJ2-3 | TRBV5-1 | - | TGCGCCAGCAGCTTCAGCGGATTTGGCACAGATACGCAGTATTTT | CASSFSGFGTDTQYF
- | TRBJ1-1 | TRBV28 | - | TGTGCCGGCAGTTTAGTTGGTTCTGAAGCTTTCTTT | CAGSLVGSEAFF
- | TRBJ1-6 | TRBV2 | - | TGTGCCAGCAGCTATGGGCCGCCCCCTTACGGTTCACCCCTCCACTTT | CASSYGPPPYGSPLHF